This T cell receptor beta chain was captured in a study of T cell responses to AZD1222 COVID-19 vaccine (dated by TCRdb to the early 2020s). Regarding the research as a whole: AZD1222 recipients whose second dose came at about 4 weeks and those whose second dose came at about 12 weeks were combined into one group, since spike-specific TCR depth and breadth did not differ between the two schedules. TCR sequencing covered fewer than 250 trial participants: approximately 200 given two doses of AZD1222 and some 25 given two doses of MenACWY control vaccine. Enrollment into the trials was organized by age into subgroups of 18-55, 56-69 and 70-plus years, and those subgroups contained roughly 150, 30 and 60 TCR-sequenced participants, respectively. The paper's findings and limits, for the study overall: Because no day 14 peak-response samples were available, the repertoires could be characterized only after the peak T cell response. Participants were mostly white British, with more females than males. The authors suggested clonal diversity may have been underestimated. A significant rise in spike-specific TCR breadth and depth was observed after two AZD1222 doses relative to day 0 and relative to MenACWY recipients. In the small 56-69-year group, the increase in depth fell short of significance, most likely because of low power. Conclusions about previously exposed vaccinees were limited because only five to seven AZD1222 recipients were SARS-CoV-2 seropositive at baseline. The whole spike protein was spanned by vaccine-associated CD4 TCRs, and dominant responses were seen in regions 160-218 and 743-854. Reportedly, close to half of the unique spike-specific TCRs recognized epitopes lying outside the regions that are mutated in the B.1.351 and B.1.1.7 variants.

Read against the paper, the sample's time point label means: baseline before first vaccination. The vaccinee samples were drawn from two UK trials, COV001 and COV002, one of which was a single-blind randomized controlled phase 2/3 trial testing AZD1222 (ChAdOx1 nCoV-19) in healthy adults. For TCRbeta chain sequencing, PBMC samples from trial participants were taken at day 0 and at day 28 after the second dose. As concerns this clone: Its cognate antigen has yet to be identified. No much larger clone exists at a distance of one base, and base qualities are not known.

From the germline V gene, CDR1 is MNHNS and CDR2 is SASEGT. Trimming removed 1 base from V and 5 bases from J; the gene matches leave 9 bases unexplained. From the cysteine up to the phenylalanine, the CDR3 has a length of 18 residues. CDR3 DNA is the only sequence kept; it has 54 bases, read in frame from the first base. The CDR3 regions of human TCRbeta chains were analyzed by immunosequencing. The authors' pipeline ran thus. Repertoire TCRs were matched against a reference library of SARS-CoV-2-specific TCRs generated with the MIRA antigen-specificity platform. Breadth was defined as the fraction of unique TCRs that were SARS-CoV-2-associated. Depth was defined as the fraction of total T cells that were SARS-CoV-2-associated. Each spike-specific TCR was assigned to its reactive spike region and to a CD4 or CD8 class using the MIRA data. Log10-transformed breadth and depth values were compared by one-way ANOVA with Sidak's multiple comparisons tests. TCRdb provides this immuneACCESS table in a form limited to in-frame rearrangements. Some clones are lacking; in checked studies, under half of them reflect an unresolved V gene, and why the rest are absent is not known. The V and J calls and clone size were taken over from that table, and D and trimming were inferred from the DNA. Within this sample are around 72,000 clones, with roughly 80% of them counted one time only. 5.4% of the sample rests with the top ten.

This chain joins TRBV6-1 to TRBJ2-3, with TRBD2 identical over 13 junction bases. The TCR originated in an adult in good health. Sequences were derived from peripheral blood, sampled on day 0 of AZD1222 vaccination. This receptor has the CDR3 CASSEGARLAGGGDTQYF. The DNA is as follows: TGTGCCAGCAGTGAAGGGGCCCGACTAGCGGGGGGAGGAGATACGCAGTATTTT.